This T cell receptor beta chain was obtained from a study of T-cell reconstitution after alpha-beta-depleted transplantation in children. Germline V CDR1 and CDR2: LGHDT, YNNKEL (reference sequence). The CDR3 runs to 15 residues. V was shortened by 0 bases and J by 1 base, with 9 bases between the two germline ends. Preparing the TCRbeta library involved the use of unique molecular identifiers. MiXCR, applied by TCRdb to the PCR reads, yields one record per CDR3 protein. The data contain hundreds of thousands of distinct CDR3 sequences, roughly 15% of them singletons. This clonotype was detected once.

J is TRBJ1-1 and V is TRBV3-1, with TRBD1 as a possible D gene (5 bases). The receptor comes from a human donor who donated a stem cell graft to a child with acute myeloid leukemia. The material was PBMCs from the stem cell graft donor, obtained from the stem cell graft. For the CDR3, the DNA is TGTGCCAGCAGCCAAGAGAGGGGACGGAACACTGAAGCTTTCTTT. This codes for CASSQERGRNTEAFF.